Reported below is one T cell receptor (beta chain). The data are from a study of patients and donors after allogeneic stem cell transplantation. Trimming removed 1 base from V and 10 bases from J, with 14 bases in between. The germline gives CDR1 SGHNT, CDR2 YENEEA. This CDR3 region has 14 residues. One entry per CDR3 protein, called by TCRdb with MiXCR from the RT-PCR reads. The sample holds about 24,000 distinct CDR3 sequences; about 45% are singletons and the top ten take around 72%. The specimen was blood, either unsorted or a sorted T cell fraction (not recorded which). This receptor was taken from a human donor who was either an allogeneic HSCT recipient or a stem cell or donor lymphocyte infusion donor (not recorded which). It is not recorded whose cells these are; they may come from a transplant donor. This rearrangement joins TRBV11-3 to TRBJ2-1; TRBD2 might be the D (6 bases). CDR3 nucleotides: TGTGCCAGCAGCTTAGTAGCAGCGGAGGGAGAGCAGTTCTTC. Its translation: CASSLVAAEGEQFF.